This TCR beta chain was sequenced for a study of monozygotic twins with inflammatory bowel disease. Of note for this clonotype: Its antigen is currently unknown.

The CDR3 is made up of 15 amino acids. Germline values: CDR1 DFQATT, CDR2 SNEGSKA (reference sequence). Notes on the study in general: IBD patients, compared with healthy twins, shared fewer clonotypes with others (especially with disease activity). A single strong clonotype or signal linked to IBD was not supported. Repertoire similarity did not differ between concordant and discordant twins, perhaps due to limited power.

Both TCRalpha and TCRbeta cDNA were subjected to two nested PCRs lasting approximately 16 and 10 cycles. Each CDR3 protein gets one entry in TCRdb, which reprocessed the 5' RACE reads and gives no DNA. This sample's table has around 410,000 distinct CDR3 sequences. The genes are TRBV20-1 and TRBJ1-5. The origin of this receptor is a human donor with ulcerative colitis or Crohn's disease, or a healthy co-twin of an affected twin (not recorded which). Material for sequencing was blood. The CDR3 sequence is CSARAFSGRNQPQHF.